This T cell receptor beta chain originates from a study of T-cell reconstitution after alpha-beta-depleted transplantation in children. Study observations and caveats: Where some patients showed high TCRbeta diversity at day 60, it came from recipient T cells and thymic progenitors that had survived.

V gave up 0 bases and J gave up 4 bases, with 10 bases separating them. The CDR3 is 14 residues long. Per the germline V gene, CDR1 is SGHRS and CDR2 is YFSETQ. On this clonotype: Its cognate antigen is unknown.

For TCRbeta, the library was prepared with unique molecular identifiers. MiXCR, run by TCRdb on the PCR reads, gives a single entry per CDR3 protein. This sample yields 200,000 to 250,000 distinct CDR3 sequences, of which roughly a quarter are seen a single time; 2.6% belongs to the top ten. V gene TRBV5-1 combines with J gene TRBJ1-2; D is ambiguous. The sequencing used PBMCs, collected before TCRalphabeta/CD19-depleted stem cell transplant. The receptor's source is a girl aged 2-10 years with Fanconi anemia, due to receive a stem cell transplant. This chain's CDR3 is CASSLGAAIYGYTF. In nucleotides, the CDR3 is TGCGCCAGCAGCTTGGGGGCAGCGATCTATGGCTACACCTTC.